This T cell receptor beta chain appears in the sequencing data of a study of blood T cell repertoires in COVID-19. About the study: PBMCs, B-cell-depleted T cells, or T cells were the source of the cDNA or gDNA that made up the material.

TCRdb's copy holds only in-frame clones and misses some; the assay was immunoSEQ multiplex PCR. The table shows just under 350,000 clones, with around 87% occurring only once. Seattle patients were enrolled while actively infected and followed longitudinally. The CDR3 has 12 residues. CDR1 and CDR2 from the germline V gene are LGHDT and YNNKEL (reference sequence). V lost 1 base and J lost 6, with 5 bases in between. This clone appeared a single time. The source is a woman aged 50 to 60 with COVID-19, enrolled during active disease. Sequencing used peripheral blood. This chain connects TRBV3-1 (or the pseudogene TRBV3-2) to TRBJ2-3; the D is unclear. The chain's CDR3 is CASSQASDTQYF. The CDR3 nucleotides are TGTGCCAGCAGCCAAGCAAGCGATACGCAGTATTTT.